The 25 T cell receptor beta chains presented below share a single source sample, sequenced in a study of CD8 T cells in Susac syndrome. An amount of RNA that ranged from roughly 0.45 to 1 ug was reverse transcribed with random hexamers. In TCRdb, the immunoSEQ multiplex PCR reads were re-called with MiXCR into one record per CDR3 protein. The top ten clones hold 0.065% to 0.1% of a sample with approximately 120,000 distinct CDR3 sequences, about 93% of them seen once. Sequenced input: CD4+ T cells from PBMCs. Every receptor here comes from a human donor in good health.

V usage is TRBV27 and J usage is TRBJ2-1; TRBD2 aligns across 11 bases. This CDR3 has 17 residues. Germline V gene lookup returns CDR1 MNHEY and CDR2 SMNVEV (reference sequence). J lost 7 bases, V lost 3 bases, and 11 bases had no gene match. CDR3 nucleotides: TGTGCCAGCAGTTTTACTAGCGGGAGATTCAGGTGGAATGAGCAGTTCTTC. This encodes CASSFTSGRFRWNEQFF.

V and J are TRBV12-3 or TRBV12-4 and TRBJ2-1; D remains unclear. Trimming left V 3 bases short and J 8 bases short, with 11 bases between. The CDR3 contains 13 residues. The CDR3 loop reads CASSFVSHHEQFF. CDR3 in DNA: TGTGCCAGCAGTTTTGTAAGTCACCATGAGCAGTTCTTC.

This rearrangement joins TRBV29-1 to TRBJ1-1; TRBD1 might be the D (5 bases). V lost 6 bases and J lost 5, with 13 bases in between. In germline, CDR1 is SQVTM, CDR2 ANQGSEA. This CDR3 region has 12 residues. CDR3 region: CSVSTGRTEAFF. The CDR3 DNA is TGCAGCGTCTCCACAGGTCGGACTGAAGCTTTCTTT.

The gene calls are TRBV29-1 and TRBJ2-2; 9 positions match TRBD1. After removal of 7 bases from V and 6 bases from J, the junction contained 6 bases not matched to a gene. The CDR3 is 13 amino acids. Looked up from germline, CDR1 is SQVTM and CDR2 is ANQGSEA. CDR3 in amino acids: CSGGQGWAGELFF. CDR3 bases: TGCAGCGGTGGACAGGGGTGGGCCGGGGAGCTGTTTTTT.

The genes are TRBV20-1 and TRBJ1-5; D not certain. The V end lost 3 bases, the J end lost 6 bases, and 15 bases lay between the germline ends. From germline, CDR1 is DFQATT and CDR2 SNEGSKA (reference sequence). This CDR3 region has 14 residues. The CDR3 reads CSASEPGSRQPQHF. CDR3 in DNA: TGCAGTGCTAGCGAGCCGGGGAGTCGTCAGCCCCAGCATTTT.

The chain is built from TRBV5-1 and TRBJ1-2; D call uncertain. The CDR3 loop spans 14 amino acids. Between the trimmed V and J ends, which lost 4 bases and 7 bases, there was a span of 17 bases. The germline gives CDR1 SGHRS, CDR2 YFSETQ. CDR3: CASSLPEGFTGYTF. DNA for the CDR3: TGCGCCAGCAGCCTGCCGGAGGGCTTTACTGGCTACACCTTC.

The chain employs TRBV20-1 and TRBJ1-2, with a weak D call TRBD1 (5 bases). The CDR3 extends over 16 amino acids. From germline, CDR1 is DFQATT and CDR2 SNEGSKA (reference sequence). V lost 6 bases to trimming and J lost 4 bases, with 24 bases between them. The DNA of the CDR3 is TGCAGTGCCTGGGGAGACAGCGCCTCCCCCTCCTATGGCTACACCTTC. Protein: CSAWGDSASPSYGYTF.

CDR3 in DNA: TGCGCCAGCAGCCAACGAACCGGGACGACCTACGAGCAGTACTTC. Protein: CASSQRTGTTYEQYF. The rearrangement uses TRBV4-1 and TRBJ2-7, with D possibly called TRBD1 or TRBD2 (5 bases each). CDR1 is MGHRA and CDR2 is YSYEKL in the germline V gene. The CDR3 loop spans 15 amino acids. V lost 2 bases, J lost 2 bases, and 13 bases lay in between.

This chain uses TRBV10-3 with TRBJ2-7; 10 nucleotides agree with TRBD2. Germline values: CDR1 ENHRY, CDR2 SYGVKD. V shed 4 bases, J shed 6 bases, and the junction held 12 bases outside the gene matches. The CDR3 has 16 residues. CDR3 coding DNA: TGTGCCATCAGTGGGGGTGCGACTAGCGGGTATGTCGAGCAGTACTTC. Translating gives CAISGGATSGYVEQYF.

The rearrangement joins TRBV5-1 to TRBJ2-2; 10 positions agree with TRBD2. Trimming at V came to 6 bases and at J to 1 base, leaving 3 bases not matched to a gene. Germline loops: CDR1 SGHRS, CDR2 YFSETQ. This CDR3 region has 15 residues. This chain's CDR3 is CASKGLAENTGELFF. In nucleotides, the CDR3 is TGCGCCAGCAAAGGACTAGCGGAGAACACCGGGGAGCTGTTTTTT.

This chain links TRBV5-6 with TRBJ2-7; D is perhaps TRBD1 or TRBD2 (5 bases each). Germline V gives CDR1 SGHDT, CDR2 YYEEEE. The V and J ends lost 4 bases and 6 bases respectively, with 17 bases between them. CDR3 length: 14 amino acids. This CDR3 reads CASSLPGPSAEQYF. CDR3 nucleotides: TGTGCCAGCAGCCTACCGGGACCCTCAGCCGAGCAGTACTTC.

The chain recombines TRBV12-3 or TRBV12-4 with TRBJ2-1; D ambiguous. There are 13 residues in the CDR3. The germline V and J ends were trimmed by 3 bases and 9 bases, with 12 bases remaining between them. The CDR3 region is CASSFETPVEQFF. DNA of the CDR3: TGTGCCAGCAGTTTCGAGACCCCGGTTGAGCAGTTCTTC.

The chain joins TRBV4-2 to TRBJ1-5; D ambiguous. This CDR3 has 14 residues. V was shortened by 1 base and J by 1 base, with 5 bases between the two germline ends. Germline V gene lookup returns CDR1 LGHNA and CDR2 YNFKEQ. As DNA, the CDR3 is TGTGCCAGCAGCCAAGGAGGGAGCAATCAGCCCCAGCATTTT. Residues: CASSQGGSNQPQHF.

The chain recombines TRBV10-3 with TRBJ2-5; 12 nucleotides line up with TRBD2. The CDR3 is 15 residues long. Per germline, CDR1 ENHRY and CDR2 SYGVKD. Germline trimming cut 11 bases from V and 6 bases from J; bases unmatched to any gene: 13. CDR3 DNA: TGTGCCGTCGAGGACTCCGGACTAGCGGGAAAGACCCAGTACTTC. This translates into CAVEDSGLAGKTQYF.

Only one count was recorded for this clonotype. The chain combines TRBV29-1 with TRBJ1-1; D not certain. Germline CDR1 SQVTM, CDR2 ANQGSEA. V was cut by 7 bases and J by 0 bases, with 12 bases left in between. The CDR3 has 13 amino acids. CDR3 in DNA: TGCAGCGACTCGACAAGGCTGAACACTGAAGCTTTCTTT. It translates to CSDSTRLNTEAFF.

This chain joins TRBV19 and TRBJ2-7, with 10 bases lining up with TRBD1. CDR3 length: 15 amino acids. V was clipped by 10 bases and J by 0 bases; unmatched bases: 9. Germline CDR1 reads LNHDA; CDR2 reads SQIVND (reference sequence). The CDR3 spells CATTSGTGASYEQYF. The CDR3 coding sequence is TGTGCCACAACTTCGGGGACAGGGGCCTCCTACGAGCAGTACTTC.

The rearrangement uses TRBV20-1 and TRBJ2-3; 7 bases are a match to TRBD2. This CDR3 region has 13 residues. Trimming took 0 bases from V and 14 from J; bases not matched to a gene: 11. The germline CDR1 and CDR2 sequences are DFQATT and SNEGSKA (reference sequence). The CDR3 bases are TGCAGTGCTAGAGAAGAAGGGAGGGAGGCACTGTATTTT. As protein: CSAREEGREALYF.

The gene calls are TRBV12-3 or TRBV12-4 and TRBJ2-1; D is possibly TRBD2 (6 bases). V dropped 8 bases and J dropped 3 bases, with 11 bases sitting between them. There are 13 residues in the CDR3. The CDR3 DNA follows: TGTGCCAGCGCGGGGCGGATCTACAATGAGCAGTTCTTC. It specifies CASAGRIYNEQFF.

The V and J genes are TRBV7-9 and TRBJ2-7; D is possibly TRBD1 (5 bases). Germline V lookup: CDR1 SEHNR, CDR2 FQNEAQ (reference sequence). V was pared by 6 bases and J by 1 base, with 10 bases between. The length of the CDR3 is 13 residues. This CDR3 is CASSTSGSYEQYF. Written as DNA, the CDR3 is TGTGCCAGCAGTACGTCAGGGTCCTACGAGCAGTACTTC.

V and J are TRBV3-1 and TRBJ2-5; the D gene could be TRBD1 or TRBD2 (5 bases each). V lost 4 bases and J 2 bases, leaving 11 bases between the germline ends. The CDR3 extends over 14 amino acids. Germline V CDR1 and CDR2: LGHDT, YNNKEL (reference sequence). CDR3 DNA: TGTGCCAGCAGCCTCGGGGCCATTCAAGAGACCCAGTACTTC. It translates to CASSLGAIQETQYF.

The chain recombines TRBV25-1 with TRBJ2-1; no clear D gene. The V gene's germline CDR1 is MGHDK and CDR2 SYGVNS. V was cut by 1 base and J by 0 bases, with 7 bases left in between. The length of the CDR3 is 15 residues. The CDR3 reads CASSELASSYNEQFF. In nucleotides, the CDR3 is TGTGCCAGCAGTGAATTAGCTAGCTCCTACAATGAGCAGTTCTTC.

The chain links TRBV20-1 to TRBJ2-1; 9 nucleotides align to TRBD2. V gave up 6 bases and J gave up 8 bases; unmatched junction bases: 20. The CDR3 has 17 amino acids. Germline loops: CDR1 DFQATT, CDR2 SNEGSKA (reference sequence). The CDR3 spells CSALRAGGPMSGHEQFF. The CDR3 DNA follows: TGCAGTGCCCTACGGGCGGGAGGGCCGATGTCAGGCCATGAGCAGTTCTTC.

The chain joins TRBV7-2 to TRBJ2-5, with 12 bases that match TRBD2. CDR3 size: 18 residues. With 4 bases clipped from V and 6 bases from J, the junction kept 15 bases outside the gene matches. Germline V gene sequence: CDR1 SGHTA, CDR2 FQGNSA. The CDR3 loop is CASSSPGLAGSGGKTQYF. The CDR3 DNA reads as TGTGCCAGCAGCTCCCCGGGACTAGCGGGCTCCGGCGGGAAGACCCAGTACTTC. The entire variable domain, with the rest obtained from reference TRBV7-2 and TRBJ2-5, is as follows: GAGVSQSPSNKVTEKGKDVELRCDPISGHTALYWYRQSLGQGLEFLIYFQGNSAPDKSGLPSDRFSAERTGGSVSTLTIQRTQQEDSAVYLCASSSPGLAGSGGKTQYFGPGTRLLVL.

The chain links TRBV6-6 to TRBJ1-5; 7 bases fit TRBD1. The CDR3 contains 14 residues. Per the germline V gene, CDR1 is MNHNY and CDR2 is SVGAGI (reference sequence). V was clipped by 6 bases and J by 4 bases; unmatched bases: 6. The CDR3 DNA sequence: TGTGCCAGCAGGGGGACAGAGAAGAATCAGCCCCAGCATTTT. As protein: CASRGTEKNQPQHF.

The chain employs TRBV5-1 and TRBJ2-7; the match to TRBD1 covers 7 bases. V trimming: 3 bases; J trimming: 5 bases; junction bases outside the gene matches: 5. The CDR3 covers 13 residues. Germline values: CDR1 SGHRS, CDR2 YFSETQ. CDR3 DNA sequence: TGCGCCAGCAGCTCCCAGACAGGGAACGAGCAGTACTTC. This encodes CASSSQTGNEQYF.